Shown below are 32 T cell receptor beta chains from a single sample sequenced in a study of blood T cell repertoires in COVID-19. Sequencing used immunoSEQ multiplex PCR; TCRdb keeps in-frame clones, though not all of them. The table shows 200,000 to 300,000 clones, with roughly 80% occurring only once. Specimen: peripheral blood. The receptors originated from an elderly woman with acute or convalescent COVID-19.

The rearrangement links TRBV9 to TRBJ2-1, with 13 bases aligning to TRBD2. Germline V lookup: CDR1 SGDLS, CDR2 YYNGEE. This CDR3 is 15 amino acids long. With V trimmed by 4 bases and J by 7 bases, 5 bases remained unmatched. CDR3 coding DNA: TGTGCCAGCAGCAAGACTAGCGGGGGGACAAATGAGCAGTTCTTC. Residues: CASSKTSGGTNEQFF.

This rearrangement joins TRBV11-2 to TRBJ2-2, with 10 bases lining up with TRBD2. The germline gives CDR1 SGHAT, CDR2 FQNNGV. This CDR3 comprises 13 residues. Trimming took 7 bases from V and 9 from J; bases not matched to a gene: 5. CDR3 in DNA: TGTGCCAGCACTAGCGGGAGTAGGAGGGAGCTGTTTTTT. Translation: CASTSGSRRELFF. Full variable domain (missing parts from reference TRBV11-2 and TRBJ2-2): EAGVAQSPRYKIIEKRQSVAFWCNPISGHATLYWYQQILGQGPKLLIQFQNNGVVDDSQLPKDRFSAERLKGVDSTLKIQPAKLEDSAVYLCASTSGSRRELFFGEGSRLTVL.

The chain has TRBV28 and TRBJ1-6, with TRBD1 matching over 7 bases. The CDR3 has 17 amino acids. Per germline, CDR1 MDHEN and CDR2 SYDVKM. The trim removed 1 base at V and 10 bases at J, leaving 13 bases unmatched. In DNA form, the CDR3 reads TGTGCCAGCAGTTTATTTTTTGACAGGGTGTTGTTCTCACCCCTCCACTTT. The encoded protein is CASSLFFDRVLFSPLHF.

The genes are TRBV29-1 and TRBJ1-4; D is ambiguous. The length of the CDR3 is 13 residues. V was cut by 6 bases and J by 5 bases, with 13 bases left in between. Germline loops: CDR1 SQVTM, CDR2 ANQGSEA. CDR3 bases: TGCAGCGTCCCCGGGAGGGCGAATGAAAAACTGTTTTTT. It specifies CSVPGRANEKLFF. Filled out from reference TRBV29-1 and TRBJ1-4, the complete variable domain reads SAVISQKPSRDICQRGTSLTIQCQVDSQVTMMFWYRQQPGQSLTLIATANQGSEATYESGFVIDKFPISRPNLTFSTLTVSNMSPEDSSIYLCSVPGRANEKLFFGSGTQLSVL.

This rearrangement joins TRBV9 to TRBJ1-2; 9 nucleotides agree with TRBD1. Germline trimming cut 3 bases from V and 8 bases from J; bases unmatched to any gene: 11. The CDR3 has 15 residues. The V gene's germline CDR1 is SGDLS and CDR2 YYNGEE. The CDR3 DNA reads as TGTGCCAGCAGCGCACGGGACAGGGTAGTCGAGGGCTACACCTTC. Its protein product is CASSARDRVVEGYTF. The full variable domain, rest sourced from reference TRBV9 and TRBJ1-2, is DSGVTQTPKHLITATGQRVTLRCSPRSGDLSVYWYQQSLDQGLQFLIQYYNGEERAKGNILERFSAQQFPDLHSELNLSSLELGDSALYFCASSARDRVVEGYTFGSGTRLTVV.

The J gene is TRBJ2-1, the V gene TRBV3-1 (or the pseudogene TRBV3-2), with 11 bases that match TRBD2. The ends lost 4 bases at V and 8 bases at J; junction bases unmatched: 10. Germline lookup yields CDR1 LGHDT and CDR2 YNNKEL (reference sequence). The CDR3 sequence is 16 residues long. CDR3 coding DNA: TGTGCCAGCAGCCCTCTTAGCGGGGGGGCCGTCGATGAGCAGTTCTTC. Its translation is CASSPLSGGAVDEQFF.

This clone has at least ten counts. The chain has TRBV4-1 and TRBJ1-3; D may be TRBD1 (5 bases). Germline values: CDR1 MGHRA, CDR2 YSYEKL. The CDR3 is 14 amino acids. Trimming shortened V by 2 bases and J by 4 bases, and 9 bases separated the two germline ends. The CDR3 sequence: CASSQQGPGNTIYF. The CDR3 DNA sequence: TGCGCCAGCAGCCAACAGGGTCCCGGAAACACCATATATTTT.

The V and J genes are TRBV7-2 and TRBJ1-3, with TRBD1 matching 7 bases. Per germline, CDR1 SGHTA and CDR2 FQGNSA. V trimming: 1 base; J trimming: 0 bases; junction bases outside the gene matches: 3. The CDR3 spans 16 residues. CDR3 in DNA: TGTGCCAGCAGCTTAGGAGGACAGGCCTCTGGAAACACCATATATTTT. It encodes CASSLGGQASGNTIYF.

J is TRBJ2-1 and V is TRBV24-1, with D possibly TRBD2 on 5 matching bases. V lost 2 bases, J lost 8 bases, and 9 bases lay in between. From germline, CDR1 is KGHDR and CDR2 SFDVKD. CDR3 length equals 13 residues. The CDR3 nucleotides are TGTGCCACCAGTGATTGGACGGAGGATGAGCAGTTCTTC. Protein: CATSDWTEDEQFF.

This clone appeared a few times. The CDR3 region is CASSPLQETNYGYTF. CDR3 bases: TGTGCCAGCAGCCCCTTACAGGAGACTAACTATGGCTACACCTTC. The V and J genes are TRBV7-9 and TRBJ1-2, with D tentatively TRBD1 (5 bases). Trimming removed 5 bases from V and 0 bases from J, with 13 bases in between. Germline values: CDR1 SEHNR, CDR2 FQNEAQ (reference sequence). This CDR3 is built from 15 residues. The whole variable domain, filled in from reference TRBV7-9 and TRBJ1-2, reads DTGVSQNPRHKITKRGQNVTFRCDPISEHNRLYWYRQTLGQGPEFLTYFQNEAQLEKSRLLSDRFSAERPKGSFSTLEIQRTEQGDSAMYLCASSPLQETNYGYTFGSGTRLTVV.

The chain has TRBV23-1 and TRBJ2-2; TRBD2 might be the D (5 bases). TRBV23-1 is annotated as an ORF whose role is uncertain. The V end lost 6 bases, the J end lost 4 bases, and 18 bases lay between the germline ends. This CDR3 is 16 amino acids long. The CDR3 bases are TGCGCCAGCAGCCCGAGAGTAGAAGGAGGCACCGGGGAGCTGTTTTTT. It specifies CASSPRVEGGTGELFF.

The chain uses TRBV27 and TRBJ2-2; 7 nucleotides agree with TRBD2. Germline CDR1 MNHEY, CDR2 SMNVEV (reference sequence). The CDR3 consists of 17 residues. The ends lost 3 bases at V and 5 bases at J; junction bases unmatched: 12. CDR3 bases: TGTGCCAGCAGTTTCTTGGGACTACCCGCAAGGACCGGGGAGCTGTTTTTT. This sequence encodes CASSFLGLPARTGELFF.

The chain employs TRBV10-3 and TRBJ2-5; D gene ambiguous. Trimming took off 1 base at V and 2 bases at J, with 5 bases between the two ends. The germline V gene encodes CDR1 ENHRY and CDR2 SYGVKD. The CDR3 is 13 amino acids. CDR3 amino acids: CAISEYRQETQYF. CDR3 DNA sequence: TGTGCCATCAGTGAGTATAGACAAGAGACCCAGTACTTC.

This sequence joins TRBV19 and TRBJ1-3; 9 bases map to TRBD1. This CDR3 has 17 residues. The germline V gene encodes CDR1 LNHDA and CDR2 SQIVND (reference sequence). Trimming removed 3 bases from V and 3 bases from J; junction bases left unmatched: 9. Written as DNA, the CDR3 is TGTGCCAGTAGTATTATTCCGGGACAGGGTTATGGAAACACCATATATTTT. Translating gives CASSIIPGQGYGNTIYF.

The V and J genes are TRBV27 and TRBJ2-7; 9 positions agree with TRBD1. Trimming removed 6 bases from V and 7 bases from J; junction bases left unmatched: 10. The CDR3 extends over 14 amino acids. CDR1 and CDR2 from the germline V gene are MNHEY and SMNVEV (reference sequence). As DNA, the CDR3 is TGTGCCAGCAGGATGGGACAGGGATGGGGAGAGCAGTACTTC. It is translated as CASRMGQGWGEQYF.

The J gene is TRBJ2-5, the V gene TRBV9; D remains unclear. The V and J ends lost 4 bases and 1 base respectively, with 14 bases between them. The CDR3 loop spans 15 amino acids. Germline CDR1 is SGDLS and CDR2 is YYNGEE. The CDR3 sequence: CASSPPPRGQETQYF. CDR3 DNA: TGTGCCAGCAGCCCCCCCCCACGAGGCCAAGAGACCCAGTACTTC.

The CDR3 sequence: CASGQGRTEAFF. The DNA for the CDR3 is TGTGCCAGCGGACAGGGAAGGACTGAAGCTTTCTTT. This chain links TRBV2 with TRBJ1-1, with 8 bases matching TRBD1. V lost 8 bases and J lost 5; bases outside the gene matches: 4. The CDR3 extends over 12 amino acids. CDR1 is SNHLY and CDR2 is FYNNEI in the germline V gene. The complete variable domain, with remaining parts taken from reference TRBV2 and TRBJ1-1, reads EPEVTQTPSHQVTQMGQEVILRCVPISNHLYFYWYRQILGQKVEFLVSFYNNEISEKSEIFDDQFSVERPDGSNFTLKIRSTKLEDSAMYFCASGQGRTEAFFGQGTRLTVV.

The chain couples TRBV27 to TRBJ1-5; D gene ambiguous. Germline CDR1 is MNHEY and CDR2 is SMNVEV (reference sequence). This CDR3 is built from 14 residues. The ends were cut back, 5 bases at V and 7 bases at J, with 15 bases in the middle. The chain's CDR3 is CASSPGEGWQPQHF. DNA for the CDR3: TGTGCCAGCAGTCCCGGGGAGGGTTGGCAGCCCCAGCATTTT.

This chain connects TRBV4-2 to TRBJ2-7, with D tentatively TRBD2 (5 bases). This CDR3 comprises 17 residues. Trimming stripped 1 base from V and 2 bases from J, with 18 bases between. In germline, CDR1 is LGHNA, CDR2 YNFKEQ. The CDR3 loop reads CASSQVSGNGPTYEQYF. The CDR3 bases are TGTGCCAGCAGCCAAGTTTCGGGGAACGGACCTACCTACGAGCAGTACTTC.

This clone was observed once. The chain uses TRBV3-1 (or the pseudogene TRBV3-2) and TRBJ2-5, with 7 bases fitting TRBD1. With V trimmed by 4 bases and J by 0 bases, 8 bases remained unmatched. The CDR3 loop spans 16 amino acids. Germline assignment: CDR1 LGHDT and CDR2 YNNKEL (reference sequence). CDR3 sequence (DNA): TGTGCCAGCAGCCCGCCGGGACAGAGGTACCAAGAGACCCAGTACTTC. Translating gives CASSPPGQRYQETQYF.

This clone was counted only a few times. The DNA of the CDR3 is TGTGCCAGCAGTTTCGGGGGTGGTGGTGAGCAGTTCTTC. Its translation is CASSFGGGGEQFF. J is TRBJ2-1 and V is TRBV9, with D possibly matching TRBD2 (6 bases). V was trimmed by 5 bases and J by 9 bases, leaving 15 bases between them. Germline V CDR1 and CDR2: SGDLS, YYNGEE. The CDR3 consists of 13 residues. The full variable domain, its missing parts supplied by reference TRBV9 and TRBJ2-1, is DSGVTQTPKHLITATGQRVTLRCSPRSGDLSVYWYQQSLDQGLQFLIQYYNGEERAKGNILERFSAQQFPDLHSELNLSSLELGDSALYFCASSFGGGGEQFFGPGTRLTVL.

The V call is TRBV5-1, the J call TRBJ2-7, with D perhaps TRBD1 (6 bases). Germline V gene sequence: CDR1 SGHRS, CDR2 YFSETQ. Trimming removed 4 bases at V and 3 bases at J, with 11 bases between. The CDR3 has 13 amino acids. The CDR3 is CASSNSQGYEQYF. The CDR3 DNA is TGCGCCAGCAGCAATTCACAGGGCTACGAGCAGTACTTC.

This chain uses TRBV9 with TRBJ1-2; possible D gene TRBD1, 6 bases. V was pared by 0 bases and J by 3 bases, with 15 bases between. The CDR3 spans 16 residues. CDR1 is SGDLS, CDR2 YYNGEE, per germline. The CDR3 protein is CASSVANRENDYGYTF. In nucleotides, the CDR3 is TGTGCCAGCAGCGTAGCTAACAGGGAGAATGACTATGGCTACACCTTC.

This clone was detected a few times. This sequence joins TRBV4-1 and TRBJ1-3; possibly TRBD1 for D (5 bases). This CDR3 comprises 17 residues. Trimming removed 2 bases from V and 4 bases from J, with 18 bases in between. Germline values: CDR1 MGHRA, CDR2 YSYEKL. The CDR3: CASSQTTTAVPGNTIYF. The DNA for the CDR3 is TGCGCCAGCAGCCAAACCACGACAGCCGTCCCAGGAAACACCATATATTTT.

The CDR3 DNA sequence: TGTGCCAGCTCGCCCGGGACAGGGGCGGTGAACACTGAAGCTTTCTTT. This translates into CASSPGTGAVNTEAFF. The J gene is TRBJ1-1, the V gene TRBV18; 10 bases match TRBD1. V trimming: 6 bases; J trimming: 0 bases; junction bases outside the gene matches: 7. Per the germline V gene, CDR1 is KGHSH and CDR2 is LQKENI. The CDR3 spans 16 residues.

The V call is TRBV6-5, the J call TRBJ2-1, with 8 bases fitting TRBD1. The trim removed 4 bases at V and 3 bases at J, leaving 8 bases unmatched. Germline assignment: CDR1 MNHEY and CDR2 SVGAGI. CDR3 length: 16 amino acids. The CDR3 coding sequence is TGTGCCAGCAGTTTTCATTCAGGGGGCAGCTACAATGAGCAGTTCTTC. Protein sequence: CASSFHSGGSYNEQFF.

This chain links TRBV5-5 with TRBJ1-2; unclear D gene. V was shortened by 2 bases and J by 8 bases, with 22 bases between the two germline ends. Looked up from germline, CDR1 is SGHKS and CDR2 is YYEKEE (reference sequence). The CDR3 covers 16 residues. The CDR3 DNA reads TGTGCCAGCAGCTTCGAGGGTCCGCTCCGTCTATGGGGCTACACCTTC. This gives the protein CASSFEGPLRLWGYTF.

The chain joins TRBV11-1 to TRBJ1-6; 10 nucleotides align to TRBD1. The germline V gene has CDR1 SGHAT and CDR2 FQDESV (reference sequence). V was pared by 5 bases and J by 6 bases, with 7 bases of the junction left unmatched. The CDR3 spans 16 residues. This CDR3 is CASSHRDRGSNSPLHF. CDR3 bases: TGTGCCAGCAGCCACCGGGACAGGGGTTCTAATTCACCCCTCCACTTT.

The V call is TRBV5-4, the J call TRBJ1-1, with 9 bases that match TRBD1. V trimming: 4 bases; J trimming: 0 bases; junction bases outside the gene matches: 4. Germline lookup yields CDR1 SGHNT and CDR2 YYREEE (reference sequence). The CDR3 consists of 15 residues. CDR3 bases: TGTGCCAGCAGCCGACAGGGGGATATGAACACTGAAGCTTTCTTT. It is translated as CASSRQGDMNTEAFF.

The table lists this clone with a count of one. V gene TRBV15 combines with J gene TRBJ1-2, with 9 bases identical to TRBD1. Trimming removed 7 bases from V and 4 bases from J; junction bases left unmatched: 10. This CDR3 contains 15 residues. Germline V CDR1 and CDR2: LNHNV, YYDKDF (reference sequence). The CDR3 region is CATTTPTGGAYGYTF. The CDR3 DNA reads as TGTGCCACCACCACCCCGACAGGGGGAGCCTATGGCTACACCTTC.

This clone was found a few times. V is TRBV27 and J is TRBJ1-1; 8 bases match TRBD1. V lost 3 bases and J lost 1; bases outside the gene matches: 7. Germline V CDR1 and CDR2: MNHEY, SMNVEV (reference sequence). The CDR3 loop spans 16 amino acids. The CDR3 DNA follows: TGTGCCAGCAGTTTGACGCAGGGGGCACGGAACACTGAAGCTTTCTTT. Its protein product is CASSLTQGARNTEAFF.

The genes are TRBV29-1 and TRBJ2-5, with 8 positions matching TRBD1. CDR3 length: 14 amino acids. V shed 4 bases, J shed 4 bases, and the junction held 8 bases outside the gene matches. Germline V CDR1 and CDR2: SQVTM, ANQGSEA. CDR3 protein: CSVVGAGGGETQYF. As DNA, the CDR3 is TGCAGCGTTGTAGGGGCAGGGGGCGGAGAGACCCAGTACTTC.